This is a list of T cell receptor beta chains from one sample in a study of beta chain features in type 1 diabetes. Libraries were prepared by immunoSEQ multiplex PCR; TCRdb keeps only in-frame clonotypes and omits some of them. The data show 300,000 to 450,000 clones, with about 12% seen just once and more than 0.015% held by the top ten. The sequenced sample consisted of naive CD4+ T cells from blood. These receptors came from a man between 18 and 29 years old in good health. CDR3s include the opening cysteine and the closing phenylalanine or tryptophan. A D gene is named only where the DNA matches it firmly. The listing skips clone size in some rows; elsewhere it reads once, few, many or a size class.

clone size,V gene,J gene,D gene,CDR3 protein,CDR3 DNA
few,TRBV5-4,TRBJ2-2,TRBD1,CASSRQGPGELFF,TGTGCCAGCAGCCGACAGGGGCCCGGGGAGCTGTTTTTT
NA,TRBV11-2,TRBJ2-5,TRBD2,CASTPGLAIETQYF,TGTGCCAGCACCCCGGGACTAGCGATAGAGACCCAGTACTTC
NA,TRBV28,TRBJ1-1,TRBD1,CASSRDRGDTNTEAFF,TGTGCCAGCAGTCGGGACAGGGGGGATACGAACACTGAAGCTTTCTTT
NA,TRBV7-9,TRBJ2-7,TRBD1,CASSQDAGQASYEQYF,TGTGCCAGCAGCCAGGATGCGGGACAGGCCTCCTACGAGCAGTACTTC
many,TRBV29-1,TRBJ2-5,NA,CSVERGPGETQYF,TGCAGCGTTGAAAGGGGCCCGGGTGAGACCCAGTACTTC
NA,TRBV7-2,TRBJ2-1,TRBD2,CASSLVLAGGVNEQFF,TGTGCCAGCAGCTTAGTTCTAGCGGGGGGGGTCAATGAGCAGTTCTTC
NA,TRBV5-1,TRBJ1-1,NA,CASSLVGGGDTEAFF,TGCGCCAGCAGCTTGGTCGGGGGTGGGGACACTGAAGCTTTCTTT
NA,TRBV5-1,TRBJ1-1,NA,CASSTITGWDTEAFF,TGCGCCAGCAGCACAATCACAGGGTGGGACACTGAAGCTTTCTTT
NA,TRBV6-6,TRBJ1-1,NA,CASSYTKDTEAFF,TGTGCCAGCAGTTATACTAAGGACACTGAAGCTTTCTTT
NA,TRBV5-1,TRBJ2-2,NA,CASSLEAHQGGELFF,TGCGCCAGCAGCTTGGAGGCACACCAGGGCGGGGAGCTGTTTTTT
few,TRBV5-1,TRBJ1-1,TRBD1,CASSGGQGTEAFF,TGCGCCAGCAGCGGAGGACAGGGGACTGAAGCTTTCTTT
few,TRBV7-2,TRBJ2-7,NA,CASSLYRSSYEQYF,TGTGCCAGCAGCCTATACAGGAGCTCCTACGAGCAGTACTTC
NA,TRBV6-5,TRBJ1-2,NA,CASSTGYGYTF,TGTGCCAGCAGTACAGGGTACGGCTACACCTTC
once,TRBV4-1,TRBJ1-4,NA,CASSPPQEKLFF,TGCGCCAGCAGCCCCCCCCAGGAAAAACTGTTTTTT
many,TRBV29-1,TRBJ2-7,NA,CSVGQGTYEQYF,TGCAGCGTTGGCCAGGGCACCTACGAGCAGTACTTC
NA,TRBV7-3,TRBJ2-1,TRBD1,CASSYGTAREQFF,TGTGCCAGCAGCTACGGGACAGCGAGAGAGCAGTTCTTC
few,TRBV9,TRBJ2-7,TRBD1,CASSVDHRGTSEQYF,TGTGCCAGCAGCGTGGACCACAGGGGAACAAGTGAGCAGTACTTC
NA,TRBV7-2,TRBJ2-7,TRBD1,CASTGTGVHEQYF,TGTGCCAGCACCGGGACAGGTGTCCACGAGCAGTACTTC
few,TRBV7-3,TRBJ2-1,NA,CASSSGQTYNEQFF,TGTGCCAGCAGCTCGGGACAAACGTACAATGAGCAGTTCTTC
few,TRBV5-1,TRBJ2-7,NA,CASSFGTGSGEQYF,TGCGCCAGCAGCTTCGGTACAGGGTCGGGGGAGCAGTACTTC
NA,TRBV7-2,TRBJ2-7,NA,CASTTAGHHYEQYF,TGTGCCAGCACCACGGCCGGACACCACTACGAGCAGTACTTC
NA,TRBV6-5,TRBJ2-7,NA,CASSTGIYEQYF,TGTGCCAGCAGTACAGGGATCTACGAGCAGTACTTC
NA,TRBV7-2,TRBJ1-2,TRBD1,CASSLDRGRYGYTF,TGTGCCAGCAGCTTAGACAGGGGGCGATATGGCTACACCTTC
NA,TRBV10-3,TRBJ2-6,TRBD1,CAISGQGAHSGANVLTF,TGTGCCATCAGCGGACAGGGGGCGCACTCTGGGGCCAACGTCCTGACTTTC
once,TRBV23-1,TRBJ2-1,TRBD1,CASSQLDRGEQFF,TGCGCCAGCAGTCAATTGGACAGGGGCGAGCAGTTCTTC
few,TRBV27,TRBJ2-1,NA,CASTPEQFF,TGTGCCAGCACTCCTGAGCAGTTCTTC
few,TRBV28,TRBJ1-1,NA,CASSTQQGVDTEAFF,TGTGCCAGCAGTACTCAACAGGGAGTTGACACTGAAGCTTTCTTT
NA,TRBV30,TRBJ1-2,NA,CAWNLKTLPFYGYTF,TGTGCCTGGAATCTAAAGACACTTCCCTTCTATGGCTACACCTTC
NA,TRBV5-6,TRBJ2-1,NA,CASSLVSVRDNEQFF,TGTGCCAGCAGCTTGGTGAGTGTACGCGACAATGAGCAGTTCTTC
NA,TRBV6-5,TRBJ2-7,TRBD1,CASSSSDRGGYEQYF,TGTGCCAGCAGTTCGTCGGACAGGGGTGGCTACGAGCAGTACTTC
NA,TRBV30,TRBJ2-7,TRBD2,CAWSPRLAPGEQYF,TGTGCCTGGAGTCCACGACTAGCACCCGGCGAGCAGTACTTC
few,TRBV7-6,TRBJ1-5,NA,CASSTTESQPQHF,TGTGCCAGCAGCACCACGGAGAGTCAGCCCCAGCATTTT
few,TRBV28,TRBJ1-1,NA,CASSPQPGARAEAFF,TGTGCCAGCAGCCCCCAGCCGGGAGCGAGGGCTGAAGCTTTCTTT
few,TRBV19,TRBJ2-3,TRBD1,CASLPGDSSTDTQYF,TGTGCCAGTCTTCCCGGGGACAGTAGCACAGATACGCAGTATTTT
NA,TRBV4-3,TRBJ2-3,TRBD2,CASSLGLAGTDTQYF,TGCGCCAGCAGCCTCGGACTAGCGGGCACAGATACGCAGTATTTT
NA,TRBV25-1,TRBJ2-1,NA,CASSEYKGEQNEQFF,TGTGCCAGCAGTGAATATAAGGGGGAGCAGAATGAGCAGTTCTTC
NA,TRBV25-1,TRBJ1-2,NA,CASSDTGSYGYTF,TGTGCCAGCAGTGACACAGGGAGTTATGGCTACACCTTC
NA,TRBV5-1,TRBJ1-1,TRBD1,CASSLGTGLGPEAFF,TGCGCCAGCAGCTTGGGGACAGGGCTGGGCCCTGAAGCTTTCTTT
NA,TRBV6-5,TRBJ2-5,TRBD1,CASTPTGIGTQYF,TGTGCCAGCACCCCGACAGGGATAGGGACCCAGTACTTC
NA,TRBV19,TRBJ2-6,NA,CASMVRVSSGANVLTF,TGTGCCAGTATGGTCAGGGTCAGCTCTGGGGCCAACGTCCTGACTTTC
NA,TRBV28,TRBJ1-1,NA,CASSLDPGSTEAFF,TGTGCCAGCAGTTTAGATCCGGGGAGCACTGAAGCTTTCTTT
few,TRBV29-1,TRBJ2-1,NA,CSVDPSYNEQFF,TGCAGCGTTGATCCCTCGTACAATGAGCAGTTCTTC
NA,TRBV29-1,TRBJ2-2,TRBD1,CSVRQGVNTGELFF,TGCAGCGTTCGACAGGGGGTGAACACCGGGGAGCTGTTTTTT
NA,TRBV5-1,TRBJ2-2,TRBD1,CASSSRTGGDTGELFF,TGCGCCAGCAGCTCCCGGACAGGGGGAGACACCGGGGAGCTGTTTTTT
NA,TRBV7-2,TRBJ2-1,TRBD1,CASSRPGQGANEQFF,TGTGCCAGCAGCCGACCGGGACAGGGGGCGAATGAGCAGTTCTTC
NA,TRBV7-3,TRBJ2-1,TRBD2,CASSLLGSGRARYEQFF,TGTGCCAGCAGCCTGCTGGGCAGCGGGAGGGCCAGGTACGAGCAGTTCTTC